This T cell receptor (beta chain) was identified in a study of blood T cell repertoires in COVID-19. Only in-frame clones appear in the TCRdb table, and some are missing; sequencing was by immunoSEQ multiplex PCR. The top ten hold about 18% of the sample, which has approximately 130,000 clones, around 86% seen once. Recovered status applied to Cohort 3 donors who had two consecutive negative PCRs. It also applied to those with clearance or with symptom resolution. Per the germline V gene, CDR1 is WSHSY and CDR2 is SAAADI. With V trimmed by 5 bases and J by 7 bases, 9 bases remained unmatched. This CDR3 has 17 amino acids.

The sequenced material came from PBMCs or T cells enriched from blood (not recorded which). The rearrangement joins TRBV10-2 to TRBJ2-1; 15 nucleotides align to TRBD2. This TCR derives from a man aged 25 to 45 who had recovered from COVID-19. The CDR3 loop reads CASSPGLAGGLKNEQFF. The DNA of the CDR3 is TGCGCCAGCAGTCCAGGACTAGCGGGAGGGTTAAAGAATGAGCAGTTCTTC.